Shown below are 15 T cell receptor beta chains from a single sample sequenced in a study of T-cell memory formation after mild COVID-19 (dated by TCRdb to the early 2020s). The library was produced with 5' RACE. This sample was sequenced with an Illumina NovaSeq 6000. The public reads were run again by TCRdb, first through fastp at Q25 and then through MiXCR, and only productive beta chains were kept. Each CDR3 protein appears once, grouped with its most common genes and DNA. Counted in this sample were some 290,000 distinct CDR3 sequences; around 15% of them appeared once. The leading ten clones occupy approximately 23% of the sample. The sequenced sample consisted of PBMCs or a T cell subset sorted from them (not recorded which). The receptors derive from a man between 18 and 35 years old who had mild COVID-19 (a few samples of this study predate the infection). The sample titles of this study are shuffled in the database, so cell type and time point are left out; the donor was told from shared clones.

The CDR3 reads CASSFAGTGGTDTQYF. DNA of the CDR3: TGTGCCAGCAGCTTTGCCGGGACAGGGGGCACAGATACGCAGTATTTT. V is TRBV7-2 and J is TRBJ2-3, with TRBD1 identical over 10 bases. Unmatched junction bases numbered 4, after V lost 3 bases and J lost 1 base. This CDR3 spans 16 amino acids. The V gene's germline CDR1 is SGHTA and CDR2 FQGNSA.

Only a few counts were recorded for this clonotype. This chain uses TRBV20-1 with TRBJ2-3; 10 bases line up with TRBD2. This CDR3 is 14 amino acids long. V lost 5 bases, J lost 0 bases, and 2 bases stayed unmatched. Germline values: CDR1 DFQATT, CDR2 SNEGSKA (reference sequence). The CDR3 DNA reads TGCAGTGCTTTAGCGGGGGGAAGCACAGATACGCAGTATTTT. Its protein is CSALAGGSTDTQYF.

This clonotype was recorded a few times. V usage is TRBV5-6 and J usage is TRBJ1-1; 8 positions match TRBD1. The trim removed 6 bases at V and 6 bases at J, leaving 7 bases unmatched. CDR1 is SGHDT and CDR2 is YYEEEE in the germline V gene. The CDR3 spans 13 residues. DNA of the CDR3: TGTGCCAGCACCGGACAGGGTGCGGCTGAAGCTTTCTTT. As protein: CASTGQGAAEAFF.

The chain links TRBV10-3 to TRBJ2-7; 12 bases agree with TRBD2. The V gene's germline CDR1 is ENHRY and CDR2 SYGVKD. V trimming: 6 bases; J trimming: 11 bases; junction bases outside the gene matches: 8. The CDR3 consists of 13 residues. The CDR3 region is CAIRSTSGGPKYV. The CDR3, as DNA: TGTGCCATCAGGTCGACTAGCGGGGGACCCAAGTACGTC.

There are a few counts of this clonotype. This chain links TRBV24-1 with TRBJ2-1, with 8 bases that match TRBD1. J gave up 9 bases and V 1 base, and 7 bases lay outside the gene matches. The CDR3 loop spans 15 amino acids. Per the germline V gene, CDR1 is KGHDR and CDR2 is SFDVKD. CDR3 coding DNA: TGTGCCACCAGTGATTTTACAGGGGGACCAAGTGAGCAGTTCTTC. Its protein product is CATSDFTGGPSEQFF.

In this sample, this clonotype turned up a few times. V gene TRBV7-9 combines with J gene TRBJ1-5; TRBD1 matches at 10 bases. Germline V gene sequence: CDR1 SEHNR, CDR2 FQNEAQ (reference sequence). The CDR3 has 17 residues. Trimming took 1 base from V and 1 from J; bases not matched to a gene: 4. The CDR3 DNA is TGTGCCAGCAGCTTAGGGATGACAGGGGGCAGCAATCAGCCCCAGCATTTT. As protein: CASSLGMTGGSNQPQHF.

CDR3 sequence reads: CATGVGLAGVSTDTQYF. The CDR3 DNA is TGTGCCACCGGGGTGGGGCTAGCGGGGGTTTCCACAGATACGCAGTATTTT. The gene calls are TRBV25-1 and TRBJ2-3, with 10 bases lining up with TRBD2. Germline V gives CDR1 MGHDK, CDR2 SYGVNS. V gave up 10 bases and J gave up 2 bases; unmatched junction bases: 15. The CDR3 covers 17 residues.

This clonotype was found a few times. The V call is TRBV29-1, the J call TRBJ2-2; D perhaps matches TRBD1 (5 bases). Trimming stripped 3 bases from V and 7 bases from J, with 12 bases between. This CDR3 has 13 amino acids. From germline, CDR1 is SQVTM and CDR2 ANQGSEA. CDR3 protein: CSVDKGLNGELFF. The CDR3, as DNA: TGCAGCGTTGATAAGGGGCTGAACGGGGAGCTGTTTTTT.

The rearrangement uses TRBV7-3 and TRBJ2-3, with 8 bases identical to TRBD2. Germline trimming cut 5 bases from V and 2 bases from J; bases unmatched to any gene: 6. The CDR3 runs 15 residues. Germline CDR1 SGHTA, CDR2 FQGTGA. CDR3 loop: CASSPSSGSTDTQYF. Written as DNA, the CDR3 is TGTGCCAGCAGCCCCTCTAGCGGGTCCACAGATACGCAGTATTTT.

V is TRBV9 and J is TRBJ2-3; unclear D gene. CDR1 SGDLS and CDR2 YYNGEE come from the germline V gene. The CDR3 covers 12 residues. Trimming removed 4 bases from V and 5 bases from J, with 8 bases in between. Written as DNA, the CDR3 is TGTGCCAGCAGCCAAGTTAGAGATACGCAGTATTTT. This gives the protein CASSQVRDTQYF.

The chain links TRBV29-1 to TRBJ2-1; 7 bases fit TRBD2. The germline V gene encodes CDR1 SQVTM and CDR2 ANQGSEA. The CDR3 covers 14 residues. The ends lost 7 bases at V and 2 bases at J; junction bases unmatched: 8. The CDR3 DNA reads TGCAGCGCAAGACTAGCCGCCCCCTACAATGAGCAGTTCTTC. This codes for CSARLAAPYNEQFF.

V usage is TRBV14 and J usage is TRBJ2-4; D possibly uses TRBD1 or TRBD2 (6 bases each). The CDR3 runs to 14 residues. Between the trimmed V and J ends, which lost 1 base and 10 bases, there was a span of 14 bases. Germline CDR1 is SGHDN and CDR2 is FVKESK. In DNA form, the CDR3 reads TGTGCCAGCAGCCAAGCGGGGGCTCTAGATATTCAGTACTTC. Translating it yields CASSQAGALDIQYF.

The rearrangement uses TRBV10-3 and TRBJ1-2; maybe TRBD1 (6 bases). The germline V gene has CDR1 ENHRY and CDR2 SYGVKD. This CDR3 region has 15 residues. Trimming left V 2 bases short and J 0 bases short, with 10 bases between. CDR3 amino acids: CAISEPGTTNYGYTF. Here the CDR3 DNA reads TGTGCCATCAGTGAGCCAGGGACAACTAACTATGGCTACACCTTC.

The chain links TRBV6-1 to TRBJ2-1; D uncertain. The length of the CDR3 is 14 residues. Looked up from germline, CDR1 is MNHNS and CDR2 is SASEGT. The germline V and J ends were trimmed by 4 bases and 7 bases, with 14 bases remaining between them. The CDR3, as DNA: TGTGCCAGCAGTGGCTCCACCCCATCTAATGAGCAGTTCTTC. Encoded protein: CASSGSTPSNEQFF.

V gene TRBV5-1 combines with J gene TRBJ1-1, with a tentative D call TRBD1 (5 bases). Trimming shortened V by 8 bases and J by 1 base, and 9 bases separated the two germline ends. CDR3 length: 12 residues. CDR1 is SGHRS and CDR2 is YFSETQ in the germline V gene. CDR3 loop: CARRDRNTEAFF. CDR3 in DNA: TGCGCCAGGAGGGACCGGAACACTGAAGCTTTCTTT.